This TCR beta chain was documented in a study of blood T cell repertoires in COVID-19. In the authors' workflow: Estimation of nucleated cell counts relied on the amplification of reference gene primers. Profiling relied on immunoSEQ multiplex PCR, and the TCRdb table lists in-frame clones only, not all of them. Clone size and the V and J calls come from that table; the DNA yielded D and trimming. The table lists approximately 200,000 clones, about 82% of them singletons. The germline V gene has CDR1 MDHEN and CDR2 SYDVKM. The CDR3 extends over 14 amino acids. V was shortened by 7 bases and J by 0 bases, with 13 bases between the two germline ends.

This sequence joins TRBV28 and TRBJ2-7; D perhaps matches TRBD1 (5 bases). This receptor was identified in a woman in her 30s who had recovered from COVID-19. The sequenced sample consisted of PBMCs or T cells enriched from blood (not recorded which). The CDR3 bases are TGTGCCAGCAATGGGGCGCAGAACTCCTACGAGCAGTACTTC. As protein: CASNGAQNSYEQYF.